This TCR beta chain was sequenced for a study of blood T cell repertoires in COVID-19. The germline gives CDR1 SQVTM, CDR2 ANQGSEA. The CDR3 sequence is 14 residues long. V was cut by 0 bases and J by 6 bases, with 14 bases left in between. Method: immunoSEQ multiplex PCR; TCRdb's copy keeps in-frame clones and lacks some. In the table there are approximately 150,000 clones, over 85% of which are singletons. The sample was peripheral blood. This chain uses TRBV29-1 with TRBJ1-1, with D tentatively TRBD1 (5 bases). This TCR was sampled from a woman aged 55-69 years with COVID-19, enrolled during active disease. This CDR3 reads CSVEDYGGFSEAFF. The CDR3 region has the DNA TGCAGCGTTGAAGATTACGGGGGATTCTCTGAAGCTTTCTTT. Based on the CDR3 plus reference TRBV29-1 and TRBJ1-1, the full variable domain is SAVISQKPSRDICQRGTSLTIQCQVDSQVTMMFWYRQQPGQSLTLIATANQGSEATYESGFVIDKFPISRPNLTFSTLTVSNMSPEDSSIYLCSVEDYGGFSEAFFGQGTRLTVV.